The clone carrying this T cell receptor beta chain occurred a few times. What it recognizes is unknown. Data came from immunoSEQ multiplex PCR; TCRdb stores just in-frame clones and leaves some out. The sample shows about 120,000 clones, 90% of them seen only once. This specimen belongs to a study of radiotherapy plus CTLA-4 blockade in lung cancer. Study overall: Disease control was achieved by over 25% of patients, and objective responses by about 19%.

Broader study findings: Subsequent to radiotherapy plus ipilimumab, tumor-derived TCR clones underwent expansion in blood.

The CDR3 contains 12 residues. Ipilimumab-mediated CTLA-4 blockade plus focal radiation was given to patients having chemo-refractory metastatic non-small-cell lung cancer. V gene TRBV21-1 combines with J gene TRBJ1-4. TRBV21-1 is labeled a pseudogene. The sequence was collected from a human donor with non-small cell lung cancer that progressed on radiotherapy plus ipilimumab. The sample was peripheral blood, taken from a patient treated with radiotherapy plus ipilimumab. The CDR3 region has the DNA TGTGCCAGCAGCAAAGGGAGTGAAAAACTGTTTTTT. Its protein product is CASSKGSEKLFF.